This TCR beta chain is from a study of cytomegalovirus exposure and HLA in healthy donors. PCR primers comprised 60 Vbeta and 13 Jbeta primers. Using immunoSEQ multiplex PCR, the repertoire was profiled, and TCRdb retains in-frame clones only, with some absent. The data hold approximately 100,000 clones, with 70% to 80% observed a single time. The CDR3 is 15 residues long. V shed 0 bases and J shed 1 base, with 11 bases lying between them. Germline V lookup: CDR1 SGHRS, CDR2 YFSETQ. The V and J genes are TRBV5-1 and TRBJ2-7; the D gene is possibly TRBD1 (7 bases). The sequencing sample was made of PBMCs. The TCR comes from a female donor in good health and CMV-seropositive. CDR3: CASSLAGGQSYEQYF. The CDR3 DNA sequence: TGCGCCAGCAGCTTGGCCGGGGGACAGTCCTACGAGCAGTACTTC.